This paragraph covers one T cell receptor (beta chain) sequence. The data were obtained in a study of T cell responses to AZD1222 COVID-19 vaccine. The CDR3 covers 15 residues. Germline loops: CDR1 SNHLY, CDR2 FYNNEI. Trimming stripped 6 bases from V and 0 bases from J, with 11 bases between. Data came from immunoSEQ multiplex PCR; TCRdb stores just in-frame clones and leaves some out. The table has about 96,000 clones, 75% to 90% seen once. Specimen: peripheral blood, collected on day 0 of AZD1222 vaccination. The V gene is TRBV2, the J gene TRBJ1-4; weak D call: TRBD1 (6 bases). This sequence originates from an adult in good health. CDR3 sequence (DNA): TGTGCCAGCAGGAAACAGGGTCCAACTAATGAAAAACTGTTTTTT. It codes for CASRKQGPTNEKLFF.